This TCR beta chain was identified in a study of shared clonotypes between healthy human individuals. For the study at large: CD8 memory received one plate per donor, CD8 naive two, CD4 memory three and CD4 naive three. General study findings and limits: Among the subsets, naive ones generally showed larger estimated richness than memory ones. Some naive CD4 clonotypes, 4% to 6%, turned up in common across a few donors.

CDR1 and CDR2 from the germline V gene are MGHRA and YSYEKL. The CDR3 contains 16 residues. The J segment lost 2 bases and the V segment lost 1 base, leaving 4 bases of the junction unmatched. This clone was recorded only once. As yet, its antigen is unknown. Clones were read by immunoSEQ multiplex PCR, and TCRdb kept only the in-frame ones, dropping some. The table records about 2 million clones, about 95% of them present only once. Naive-designated CD8 cells lacked CD45RO, were positively enriched for CCR7, and omitted terminally differentiated effector memory CD45RA+ cells. This TCR derives from a man aged 18 to 30 in good health. The chain is built from TRBV4-1 and TRBJ2-1; 8 nucleotides match TRBD2. Sequencing input: naive CD8+ T cells sorted from blood. CDR3: CASSQVAGPPYNEQFF. The CDR3 coding sequence is TGCGCCAGCAGCCAAGTAGCGGGGCCCCCCTACAATGAGCAGTTCTTC.